This T cell receptor (beta chain) was sequenced during a study of blood T cell repertoires in COVID-19. Method: immunoSEQ multiplex PCR; TCRdb's copy keeps in-frame clones and lacks some. Of around 60,000 clones in the sample, more than 80% were seen once. The germline V and J ends were trimmed by 5 bases and 5 bases, with 15 bases remaining between them. This CDR3 has 14 amino acids. CDR1 and CDR2 (germline): LGHDT, YNNKEL (reference sequence). The sequenced sample was peripheral blood. The TCR comes from a woman aged 55-69 years with COVID-19, enrolled during active disease. The rearrangement joins TRBV3-1 (or the pseudogene TRBV3-2) to TRBJ1-2; tentatively, D is TRBD1 (5 bases). CDR3 sequence: CASSEQASHYGYTF. CDR3 DNA sequence: TGTGCCAGCAGCGAACAGGCCTCCCATTATGGCTACACCTTC.